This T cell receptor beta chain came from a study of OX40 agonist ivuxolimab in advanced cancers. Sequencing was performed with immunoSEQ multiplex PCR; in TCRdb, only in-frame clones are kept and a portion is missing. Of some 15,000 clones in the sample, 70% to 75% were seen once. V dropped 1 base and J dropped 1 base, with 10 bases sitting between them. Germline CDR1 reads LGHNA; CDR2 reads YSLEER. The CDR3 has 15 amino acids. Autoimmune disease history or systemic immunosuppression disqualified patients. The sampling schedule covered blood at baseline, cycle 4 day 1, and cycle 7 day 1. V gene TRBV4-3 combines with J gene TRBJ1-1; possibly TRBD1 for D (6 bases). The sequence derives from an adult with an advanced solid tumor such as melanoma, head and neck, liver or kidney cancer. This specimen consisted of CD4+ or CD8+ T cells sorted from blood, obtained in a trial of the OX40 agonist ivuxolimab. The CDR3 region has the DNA TGCGCCAGCAGCCAAGCTTGGACAGAGAACACTGAAGCTTTCTTT. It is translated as CASSQAWTENTEAFF.